The clone carrying this T cell receptor beta chain came up once. What it binds is unknown. The sample originates from a study of cytomegalovirus exposure and HLA in healthy donors. In the study overall: Ancestry clustering placed 70% to 85% of about 400 genotyped donors in the Caucasian-associated cluster. Study results and limitations: The sole available immune exposure information was CMV serostatus.

This PCR relied on a set of 60 Vbeta primers and 13 Jbeta primers. Here immunoSEQ multiplex PCR was the method, and the copy in TCRdb shows in-frame clones only, minus some. This table holds approximately 100,000 clones, roughly 82% found once. V lost 5 bases and J lost 2, with 17 bases in between. CDR1 is KGHSH, CDR2 LQKENI, per germline. This CDR3 is 16 amino acids long. Likely unrecorded immune exposures existed in these nominally healthy donors. Sequencing was performed on PBMCs. This chain uses TRBV18 with TRBJ2-3; D may be TRBD1 (6 bases). This receptor was identified in a man between 45 and 60 years old in good health and CMV-seronegative. The CDR3 region has the DNA TGTGCCAGCTCAGTTTCTAGAGGGGGAATCACAGATACGCAGTATTTT. Its translation: CASSVSRGGITDTQYF. Full variable domain (rest looked up from reference TRBV18 and TRBJ2-3): NAGVMQNPRHLVRRRGQEARLRCSPMKGHSHVYWYRQLPEEGLKFMVYLQKENIIDESGMPKERFSAEFPKEGPSILRIQQVVRGDSAAYFCASSVSRGGITDTQYFGPGTRLTVL.